This T cell receptor beta chain was identified in a study of glioma-infiltrating T cells after dendritic cell vaccination. On the study more broadly: Glioblastoma patients came from Phase I and II dendritic cell vaccination trials. Autologous tumor lysate was loaded overnight onto monocyte-derived dendritic cells grown seven days with IL-4 and GM-CSF.

This clone was detected only a few times. At one end the junction does not follow the germline gene, possibly because of a read error. Germline CDR1 and CDR2: GTSNPN and SVGIG (reference sequence). The CDR3 is 13 amino acids. The immunoSEQ assay amplified TCRB CDR3 from up to 2 ug DNA. Measured with immunoSEQ multiplex PCR; TCRdb has only the in-frame clones, and not every one. The sample shows tens of thousands of clones, 79% of them seen only once. The chain has TRBV30 and TRBJ1-2; 7 bases match TRBD1. Sequences were derived from blood, sampled before dendritic cell vaccination. The clonotype comes from a human donor with glioblastoma. CDR3 loop: CAWSGLPSGGWLF. The DNA for the CDR3 is TGTGCCTGGAGCGGATTACCCTCAGGGGGGTGGCTTTTT. The entire variable domain, with the rest obtained from reference TRBV30 and TRBJ1-2, is as follows: SQTIHQWPATLVQPVGSPLSLECTVEGTSNPNLYWYRQAAGRGLQLLFYSVGIGQISSEVPQNLSASRPQDRQFILSSKKLLLSDSGFYLCAWSGLPSGGWLFGSGTRLTVV.